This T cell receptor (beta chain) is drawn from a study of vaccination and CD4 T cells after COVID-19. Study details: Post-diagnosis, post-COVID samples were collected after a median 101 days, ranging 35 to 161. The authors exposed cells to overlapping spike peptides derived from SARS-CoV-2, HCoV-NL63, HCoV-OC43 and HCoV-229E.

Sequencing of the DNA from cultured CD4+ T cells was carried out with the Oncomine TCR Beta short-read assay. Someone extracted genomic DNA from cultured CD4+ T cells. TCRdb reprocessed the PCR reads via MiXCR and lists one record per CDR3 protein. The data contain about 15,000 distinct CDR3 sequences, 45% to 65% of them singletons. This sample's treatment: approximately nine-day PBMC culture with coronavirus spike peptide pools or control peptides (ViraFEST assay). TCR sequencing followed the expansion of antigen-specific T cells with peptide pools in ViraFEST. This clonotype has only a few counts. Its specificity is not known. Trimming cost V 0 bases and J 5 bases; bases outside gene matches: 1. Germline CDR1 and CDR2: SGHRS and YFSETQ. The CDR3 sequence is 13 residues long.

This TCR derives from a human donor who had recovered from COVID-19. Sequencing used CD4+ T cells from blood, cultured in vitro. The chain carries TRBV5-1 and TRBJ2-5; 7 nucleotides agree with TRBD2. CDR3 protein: CASSLEGGETQYF. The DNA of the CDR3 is TGCGCCAGCAGCTTGGAGGGAGGGGAGACCCAGTACTTC. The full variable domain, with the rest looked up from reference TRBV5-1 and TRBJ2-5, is KAGVTQTPRYLIKTRGQQVTLSCSPISGHRSVSWYQQTPGQGLQFLFEYFSETQRNKGNFPGRFSGRQFSNSRSEMNVSTLELGDSALYLCASSLEGGETQYFGPGTRLLVL.